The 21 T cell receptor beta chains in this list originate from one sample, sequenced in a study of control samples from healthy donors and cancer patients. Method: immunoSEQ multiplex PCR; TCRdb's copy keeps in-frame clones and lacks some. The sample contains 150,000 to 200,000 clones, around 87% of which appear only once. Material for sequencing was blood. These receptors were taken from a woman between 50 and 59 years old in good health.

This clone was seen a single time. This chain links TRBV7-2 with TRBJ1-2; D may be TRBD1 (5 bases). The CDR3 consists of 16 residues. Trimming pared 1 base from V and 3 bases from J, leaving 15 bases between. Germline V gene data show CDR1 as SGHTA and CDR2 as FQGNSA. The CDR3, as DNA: TGTGCCAGCAGCTTAGATGGGACGGGGCCTTACTATGGCTACACCTTC. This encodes CASSLDGTGPYYGYTF.

CDR3 sequence (DNA): TGTGCCAGCAGGGGATTCGGGGGTGATAATGAAAAACTGTTTTTT. Translated: CASRGFGGDNEKLFF. The chain recombines TRBV28 with TRBJ1-4; a weak D match, TRBD1 (5 bases). Deletions cut 6 bases from V and 4 bases from J, with 15 bases between. The CDR3 is 15 residues long. CDR1 is MDHEN and CDR2 is SYDVKM in the germline V gene.

The CDR3 sequence: CASSTRQGTEAFF. CDR3 nucleotide sequence: TGTGCCAGCAGCACCAGACAGGGCACTGAAGCTTTCTTT. The chain links TRBV9 to TRBJ1-1; 7 bases agree with TRBD1. The germline V gene encodes CDR1 SGDLS and CDR2 YYNGEE. The trim removed 4 bases at V and 4 bases at J, leaving 4 bases unmatched. The CDR3 contains 13 residues.

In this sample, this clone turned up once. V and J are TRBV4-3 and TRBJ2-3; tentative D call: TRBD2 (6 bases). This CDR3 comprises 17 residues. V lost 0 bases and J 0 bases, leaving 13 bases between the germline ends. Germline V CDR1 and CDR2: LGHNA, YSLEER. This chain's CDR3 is CASSQDQGLDSTDTQYF. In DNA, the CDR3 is TGCGCCAGCAGCCAAGATCAGGGACTGGATAGCACAGATACGCAGTATTTT.

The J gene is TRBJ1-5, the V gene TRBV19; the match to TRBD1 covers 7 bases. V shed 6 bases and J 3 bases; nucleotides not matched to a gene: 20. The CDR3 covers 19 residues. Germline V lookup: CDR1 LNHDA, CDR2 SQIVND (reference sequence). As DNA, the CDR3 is TGTGCCAGTAGCGACAGGGTGGCGAACCAAGGGCGGGCCAATCAGCCCCAGCATTTT. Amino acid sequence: CASSDRVANQGRANQPQHF.

The CDR3 nucleotides are TGTGCCAGCACCTCCCAGTGGACTGGGAATGAAAAACTGTTTTTT. Protein product: CASTSQWTGNEKLFF. The chain is built from TRBV28 and TRBJ1-4, with D unclear. Trimming removed 7 bases at V and 5 bases at J, with 17 bases between. The CDR3 loop spans 15 amino acids. CDR1 is MDHEN and CDR2 is SYDVKM in the germline V gene. The full variable domain, its missing parts supplied by reference TRBV28 and TRBJ1-4, is DVKVTQSSRYLVKRTGEKVFLECVQDMDHENMFWYRQDPGLGLRLIYFSYDVKMKEKGDIPEGYSVSREKKERFSLILESASTNQTSMYLCASTSQWTGNEKLFFGSGTQLSVL.

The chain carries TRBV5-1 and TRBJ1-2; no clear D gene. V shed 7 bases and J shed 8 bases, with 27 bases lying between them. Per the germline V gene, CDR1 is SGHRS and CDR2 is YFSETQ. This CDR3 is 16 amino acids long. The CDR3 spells CASAAASTGRPWGYTF. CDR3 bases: TGCGCCAGCGCAGCGGCGTCCACGGGCCGGCCGTGGGGCTACACCTTC.

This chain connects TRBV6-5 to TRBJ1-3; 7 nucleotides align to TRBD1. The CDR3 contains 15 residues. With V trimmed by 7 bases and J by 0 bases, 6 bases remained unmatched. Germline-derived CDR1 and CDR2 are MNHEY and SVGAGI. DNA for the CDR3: TGTGCCAGCATCGCTACAGGGGACTCTGGAAACACCATATATTTT. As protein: CASIATGDSGNTIYF.

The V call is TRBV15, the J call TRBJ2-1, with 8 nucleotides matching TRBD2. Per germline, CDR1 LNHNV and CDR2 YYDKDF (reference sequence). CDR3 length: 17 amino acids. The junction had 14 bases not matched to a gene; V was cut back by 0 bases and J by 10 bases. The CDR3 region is CATSRDRSSGWEVEQFF. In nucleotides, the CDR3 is TGTGCCACCAGCAGAGATAGGTCTAGCGGGTGGGAGGTGGAGCAGTTCTTC.

CDR3 loop: CASSTGEGQYF. CDR3 coding DNA: TGTGCCAGCAGTACAGGGGAGGGGCAGTATTTT. V usage is TRBV6-2 or TRBV6-3 and J usage is TRBJ2-3; D is perhaps TRBD1 or TRBD2 (7 bases each). Trimming cost V 5 bases and J 11 bases, with 11 bases left between them. Per germline, CDR1 MNHEY and CDR2 SVGEGT. There are 11 residues in the CDR3.

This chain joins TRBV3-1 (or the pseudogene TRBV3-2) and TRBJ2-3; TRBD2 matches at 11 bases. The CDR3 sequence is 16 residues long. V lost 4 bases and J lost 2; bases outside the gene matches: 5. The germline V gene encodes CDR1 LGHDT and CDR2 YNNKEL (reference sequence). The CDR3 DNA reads TGTGCCAGCAGCCGCGGGACTAGCGGACTCACAGATACGCAGTATTTT. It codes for CASSRGTSGLTDTQYF.

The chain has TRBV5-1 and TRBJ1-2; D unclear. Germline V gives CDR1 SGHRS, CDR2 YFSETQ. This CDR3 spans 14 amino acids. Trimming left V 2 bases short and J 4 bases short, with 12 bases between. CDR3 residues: CASSFDGDFYGYTF. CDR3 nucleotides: TGCGCCAGCAGCTTTGACGGAGACTTCTATGGCTACACCTTC.

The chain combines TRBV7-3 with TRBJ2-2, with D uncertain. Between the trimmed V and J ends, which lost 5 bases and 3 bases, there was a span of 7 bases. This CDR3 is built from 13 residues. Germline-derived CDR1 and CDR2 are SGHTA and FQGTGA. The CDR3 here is CASSTPDTGELFF. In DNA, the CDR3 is TGTGCCAGCAGCACCCCCGACACCGGGGAGCTGTTTTTT.

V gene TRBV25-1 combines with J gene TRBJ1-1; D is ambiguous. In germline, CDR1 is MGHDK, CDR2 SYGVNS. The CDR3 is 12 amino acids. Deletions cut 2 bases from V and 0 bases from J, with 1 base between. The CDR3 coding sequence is TGTGCCAGCAGTGAACTGAACACTGAAGCTTTCTTT. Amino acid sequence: CASSELNTEAFF.

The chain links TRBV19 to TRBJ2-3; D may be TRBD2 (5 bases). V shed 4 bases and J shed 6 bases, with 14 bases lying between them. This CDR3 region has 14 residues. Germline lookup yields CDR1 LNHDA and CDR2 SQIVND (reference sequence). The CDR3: CASSNTRRFDTQYF. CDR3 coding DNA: TGTGCCAGTAGTAACACTAGAAGGTTCGATACGCAGTATTTT. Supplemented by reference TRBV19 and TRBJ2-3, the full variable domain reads DGGITQSPKYLFRKEGQNVTLSCEQNLNHDAMYWYRQDPGQGLRLIYYSQIVNDFQKGDIAEGYSVSREKKESFPLTVTSAQKNPTAFYLCASSNTRRFDTQYFGPGTRLTVL.

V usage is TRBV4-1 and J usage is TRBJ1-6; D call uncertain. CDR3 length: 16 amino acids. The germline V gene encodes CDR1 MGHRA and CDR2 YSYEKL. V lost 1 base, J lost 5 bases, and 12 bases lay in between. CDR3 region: CASSQGGGYNNSPLHF. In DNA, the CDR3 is TGCGCCAGCAGCCAAGGTGGTGGTTATAATAATTCACCCCTCCACTTT.

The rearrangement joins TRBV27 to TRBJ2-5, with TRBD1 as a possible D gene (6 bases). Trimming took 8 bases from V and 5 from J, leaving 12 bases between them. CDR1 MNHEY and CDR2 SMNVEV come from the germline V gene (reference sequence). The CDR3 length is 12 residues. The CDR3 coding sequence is TGTGCCAGCGGGCAGGGGCACGAGACCCAGTACTTC. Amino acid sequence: CASGQGHETQYF.

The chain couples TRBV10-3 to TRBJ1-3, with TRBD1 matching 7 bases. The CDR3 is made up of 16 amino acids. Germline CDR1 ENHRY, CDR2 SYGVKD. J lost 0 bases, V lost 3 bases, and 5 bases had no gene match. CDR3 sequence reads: CAISESGQLSGNTIYF. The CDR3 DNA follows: TGTGCCATCAGTGAATCGGGACAGCTCTCTGGAAACACCATATATTTT.

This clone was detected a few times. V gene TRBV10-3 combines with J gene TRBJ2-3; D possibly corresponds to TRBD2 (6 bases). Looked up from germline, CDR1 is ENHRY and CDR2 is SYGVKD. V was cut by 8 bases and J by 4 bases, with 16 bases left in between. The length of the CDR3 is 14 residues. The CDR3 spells CAIGAGQMADTQYF. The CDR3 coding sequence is TGTGCCATCGGGGCGGGGCAAATGGCAGATACGCAGTATTTT.

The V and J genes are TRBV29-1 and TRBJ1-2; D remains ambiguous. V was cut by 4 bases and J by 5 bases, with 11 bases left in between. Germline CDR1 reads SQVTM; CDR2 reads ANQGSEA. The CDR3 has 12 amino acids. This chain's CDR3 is CSVVFAAYGYTF. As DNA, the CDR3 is TGCAGCGTTGTGTTTGCAGCGTATGGCTACACCTTC.

CDR3 DNA: TGTGCCAGCAGTTTAGACAGGGATCAGCCCCAGCATTTT. It codes for CASSLDRDQPQHF. This chain joins TRBV12-3 or TRBV12-4 and TRBJ1-5; weak D call: TRBD1 (6 bases). V was clipped by 1 base and J by 5 bases, with 6 bases between them. The CDR3 covers 13 residues.